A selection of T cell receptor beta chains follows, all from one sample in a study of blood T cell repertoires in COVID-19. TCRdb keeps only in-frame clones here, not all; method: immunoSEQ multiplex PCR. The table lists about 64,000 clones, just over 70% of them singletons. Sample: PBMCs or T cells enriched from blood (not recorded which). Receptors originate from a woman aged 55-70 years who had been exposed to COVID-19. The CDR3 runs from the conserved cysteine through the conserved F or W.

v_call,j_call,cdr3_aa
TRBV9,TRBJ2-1,CASSQTGTSGRNEQFF
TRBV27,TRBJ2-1,CASSLIPGSYNEQFF
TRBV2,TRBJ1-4,CASSVGAVVGEKLFF
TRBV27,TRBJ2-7,CASSLGGGEQYF
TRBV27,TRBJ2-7,CASRSGRWNEQYF
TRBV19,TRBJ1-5,CASISNRMDQPQHF
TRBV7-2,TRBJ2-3,CASSRDRGQDTQYF
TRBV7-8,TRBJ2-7,CASSSNRGHEQYF
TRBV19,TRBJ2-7,CASSKNTYEQYF
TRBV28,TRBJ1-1,CASSFGRAEAFF
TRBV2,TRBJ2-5,CASSERKETQYF
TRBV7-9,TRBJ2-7,CASSRADRYEQYF
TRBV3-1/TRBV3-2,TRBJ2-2,CASSQQGLAWELFF
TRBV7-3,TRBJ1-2,CASSLQGRSGYTF
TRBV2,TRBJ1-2,CASSESVRKNYGYTF
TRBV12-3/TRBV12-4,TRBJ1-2,CASTPRTGGGYTF
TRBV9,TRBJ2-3,CASTPRRGSDTQYF
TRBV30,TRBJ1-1,CAWSVSANTEAFF
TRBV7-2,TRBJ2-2,CASTSSDRGTGELFF
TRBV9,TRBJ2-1,CASSLTSGREGEQFF
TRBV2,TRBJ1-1,CASSETGGVGAAFF
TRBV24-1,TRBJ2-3,CAIAGGPTTDTQYF
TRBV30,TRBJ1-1,CAWTLSPVGTEAFF
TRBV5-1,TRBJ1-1,CASSSSQGNTEAFF
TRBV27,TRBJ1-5,CASSPYSNQPQHF
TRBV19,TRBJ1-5,CASSPDRGLMSNQPQHF
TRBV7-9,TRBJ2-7,CASSLDRGDYEQYF
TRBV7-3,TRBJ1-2,CASSYATDPRYGYTF
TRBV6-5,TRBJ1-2,CASSYAGGGYTF
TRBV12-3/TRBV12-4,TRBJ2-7,CASSQAGVYEQYF
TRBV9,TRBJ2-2,CASSVEQGANTGELFF
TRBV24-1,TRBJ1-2,CATSDGGYGYTF
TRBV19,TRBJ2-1,CASGEIAGGINEQFF
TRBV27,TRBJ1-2,CASSTGFGYGYTF
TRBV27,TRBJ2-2,CASRDRGNTGELFF
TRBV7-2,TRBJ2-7,CASSLDYQEQYF
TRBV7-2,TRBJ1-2,CASSYTRDRFYGYTF
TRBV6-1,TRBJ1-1,CASSEARGLNTEAFF
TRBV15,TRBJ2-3,CATSRELAGDLWEQYF
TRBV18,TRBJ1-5,CASSPSGQIQPQHF
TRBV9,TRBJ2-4,CASSATSSWGGAKNIQYF
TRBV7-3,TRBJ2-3,CASSKDRAGTQYF
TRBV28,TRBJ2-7,CAAGQGVGYEQYF
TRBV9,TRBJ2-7,CASNRDGGSYEQYF
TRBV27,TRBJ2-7,CASSRMELYEQYF
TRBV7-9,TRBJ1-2,CASSFLDRGSHYGYTF
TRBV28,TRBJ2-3,CASIPDYRRYDTQYF
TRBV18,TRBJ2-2,CASSPRETAGTNTGELFF
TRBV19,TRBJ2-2,CASSMGNRGRFPGELFF
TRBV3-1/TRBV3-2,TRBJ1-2,CASSPRQGVSYGYTF
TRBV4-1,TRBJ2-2,CASSQGLAGGTNTGELFF
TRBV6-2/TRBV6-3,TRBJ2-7,CASSFIYEQYF
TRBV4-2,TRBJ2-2,CASSQAAGGDTGELFF
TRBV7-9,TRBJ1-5,CASSATTGEPQHF
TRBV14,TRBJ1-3,CASSQEGEGAGNTIYF
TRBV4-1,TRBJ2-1,CASSQDPAGAWGEQFF
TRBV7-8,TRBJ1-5,CASTTGGTGNQPQHF
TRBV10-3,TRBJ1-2,CAIRPTGTYGYTF
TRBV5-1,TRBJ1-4,CASRRQPPEEKLFF